This T cell receptor beta chain was captured by sequencing in a study of beta chain features in type 1 diabetes. Details on this clone: Its antigen is unknown.

Since all of the isolated RNA was reverse transcribed, expressed TCRB transcripts were what got sequenced. Assay: immunoSEQ multiplex PCR; the TCRdb copy retains only in-frame clones and omits some. This table has 400,000 or so clones, 9.5% to 10% appearing once. Whole-study findings and limits: Type 1 diabetes patients had moderately but significantly shorter TCRB CDR3s in all four CD4+ subsets.

The clonotype comes from a man aged 30 to 39 with type 1 diabetes. The sequenced sample was central memory CD4+ T cells from blood.

DNA for the CDR3: TGTGCCAGCAGCTTAGTAACCGCTAGCACAGATACGCAGTATTTT. It codes for CASSLVTASTDTQYF. J is TRBJ2-3 and V is TRBV7-9; D is ambiguous. The V gene lost 1 base and the J gene lost 0 bases, with 8 bases spanning the gap. From germline, CDR1 is SEHNR and CDR2 FQNEAQ (reference sequence). The CDR3 contains 15 residues. The full variable domain, completed using reference TRBV7-9 and TRBJ2-3, is DTGVSQNPRHKITKRGQNVTFRCDPISEHNRLYWYRQTLGQGPEFLTYFQNEAQLEKSRLLSDRFSAERPKGSFSTLEIQRTEQGDSAMYLCASSLVTASTDTQYFGPGTRLTVL.